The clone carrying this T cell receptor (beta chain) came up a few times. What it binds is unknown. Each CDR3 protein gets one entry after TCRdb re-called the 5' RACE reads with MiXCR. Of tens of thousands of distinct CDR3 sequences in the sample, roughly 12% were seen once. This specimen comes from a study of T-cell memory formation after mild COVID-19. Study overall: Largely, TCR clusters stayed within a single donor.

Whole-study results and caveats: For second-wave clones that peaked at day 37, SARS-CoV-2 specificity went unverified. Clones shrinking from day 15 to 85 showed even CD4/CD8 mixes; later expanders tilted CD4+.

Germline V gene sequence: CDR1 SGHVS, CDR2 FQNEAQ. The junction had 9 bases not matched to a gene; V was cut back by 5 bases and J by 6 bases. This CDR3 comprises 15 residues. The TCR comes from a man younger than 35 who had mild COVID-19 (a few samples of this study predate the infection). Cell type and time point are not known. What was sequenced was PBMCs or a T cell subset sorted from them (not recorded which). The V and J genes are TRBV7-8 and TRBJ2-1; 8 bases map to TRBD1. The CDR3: CASSLGQGRGNEQFF. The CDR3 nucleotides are TGTGCCAGCAGCCTAGGACAGGGAAGGGGCAATGAGCAGTTCTTC.